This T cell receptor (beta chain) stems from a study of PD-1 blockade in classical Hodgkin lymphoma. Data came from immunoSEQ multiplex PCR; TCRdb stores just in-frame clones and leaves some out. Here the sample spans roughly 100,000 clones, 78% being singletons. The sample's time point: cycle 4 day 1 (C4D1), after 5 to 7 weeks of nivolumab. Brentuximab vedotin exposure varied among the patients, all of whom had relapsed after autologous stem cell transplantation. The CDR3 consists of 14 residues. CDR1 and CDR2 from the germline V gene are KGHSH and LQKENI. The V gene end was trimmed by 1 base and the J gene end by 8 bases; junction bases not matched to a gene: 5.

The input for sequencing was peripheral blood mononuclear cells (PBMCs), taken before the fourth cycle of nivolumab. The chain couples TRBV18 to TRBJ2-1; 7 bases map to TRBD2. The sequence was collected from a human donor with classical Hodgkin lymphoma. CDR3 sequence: CASSPRGSRDEQFF. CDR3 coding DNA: TGTGCCAGCTCACCACGCGGGAGTAGAGATGAGCAGTTCTTC. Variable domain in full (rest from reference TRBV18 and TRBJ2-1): NAGVMQNPRHLVRRRGQEARLRCSPMKGHSHVYWYRQLPEEGLKFMVYLQKENIIDESGMPKERFSAEFPKEGPSILRIQQVVRGDSAAYFCASSPRGSRDEQFFGPGTRLTVL.